The next 25 T cell receptor beta chains were all read from a single sample in a study of post-analysis software for immune sequencing data. Tagging with unique molecular identifiers was a feature of the TCR beta cDNA libraries. From the PCR reads, TCRdb called clonotypes with MiXCR, one entry per CDR3 protein. The sample carries about 810,000 distinct CDR3 sequences, 53% recorded once. Broader study findings: In patients, TRBV5-6, TRBV5-1 and TRBV20-1 belonged to five or six TRBV segments found more frequently than in controls.

These receptors are not linked to any known antigen. What was sequenced was blood. The source of these receptors is a girl aged 10 to 17 with multiple sclerosis.

The chain joins TRBV27 to TRBJ2-4, with D hard to call. The DNA end is more similar to TRBJ2-7, so the J call may be wrong. Germline CDR1 and CDR2: MNHEY and SMNVEV (reference sequence). The CDR3 loop spans 14 amino acids. CDR3 sequence: CASSLAGRPYEQYF. CDR3 bases: TGTGCCAGCAGTTTGGCCGGCCGTCCCTACGAGCAGTACTTC.

This clonotype has a handful of counts. This chain uses TRBV7-9 with TRBJ1-2, with D uncertain. Trimming left V 11 bases short and J 4 bases short, with 23 bases between. Germline loops: CDR1 SEHNR, CDR2 FQNEAQ (reference sequence). The CDR3 has 15 amino acids. The DNA of the CDR3 is TGTGCCTACCTCAACACCAATCCCCTGGGCTATGGCTACACCTTC. It translates to CAYLNTNPLGYGYTF.

The table lists this clonotype with a few counts. J is TRBJ2-7 and V is TRBV20-1, with 7 positions matching TRBD2. The CDR3 totals 13 residues. Germline V CDR1 and CDR2: DFQATT, SNEGSKA (reference sequence). The ends lost 3 bases at V and 3 bases at J; junction bases unmatched: 5. The CDR3 DNA reads as TGCAGTGCTAGGGGGCGGGGGAGCTACGAGCAGTACTTC. This codes for CSARGRGSYEQYF.

This clonotype has more than one count but fewer than ten. This CDR3 reads CASSPPGTSGGKETQYF. In nucleotides, the CDR3 is TGTGCCAGCAGTCCCCCCGGGACTAGCGGGGGGAAAGAGACCCAGTACTTC. The chain has TRBV27 and TRBJ2-5; 15 bases are a match to TRBD2. The CDR3 loop spans 17 amino acids. The V segment lost 5 bases and the J segment 3 bases; nucleotides outside the gene matches: 7. Germline values: CDR1 MNHEY, CDR2 SMNVEV (reference sequence).

The V gene is TRBV5-1, the J gene TRBJ1-2; 8 nucleotides match TRBD1. Looked up from germline, CDR1 is SGHRS and CDR2 is YFSETQ. The CDR3 spans 13 residues. Trimming removed 2 bases from V and 6 bases from J; junction bases left unmatched: 3. This CDR3 reads CASSLQGGHGYTF. CDR3 sequence (DNA): TGCGCCAGCAGCTTACAGGGGGGGCATGGCTACACCTTC.

The chain links TRBV25-1 to TRBJ1-2; D is unclear. Trimming stripped 6 bases from V and 4 bases from J, with 6 bases between. Germline V gives CDR1 MGHDK, CDR2 SYGVNS. The CDR3 covers 11 residues. CDR3 in DNA: TGTGCCAGCAGCAATACCTATGGCTACACCTTC. Translating gives CASSNTYGYTF.

This clonotype was found a few times. The V gene is TRBV7-6, the J gene TRBJ2-7; 8 nucleotides align to TRBD2. The end of the DNA is better explained by TRBJ2-5, so the J call may be wrong. CDR3 length equals 16 residues. Germline V gene data show CDR1 as SGHVS and CDR2 as FNYEAQ. The DNA of the CDR3 is TGTGCCAGCAGCAGCGTCGGAGTAGCGGGAAGGGAGACCCAGTACTTC. Protein: CASSSVGVAGRETQYF.

In this sample, this clonotype turned up a few times. The chain joins TRBV20-1 to TRBJ2-3, with 7 bases fitting TRBD1. V shed 1 base and J 2 bases; nucleotides not matched to a gene: 3. Per the germline V gene, CDR1 is DFQATT and CDR2 is SNEGSKA (reference sequence). This CDR3 region has 14 residues. CDR3 amino acids: CSARAGTATDTQYF. The CDR3, as DNA: TGCAGTGCTAGAGCAGGGACAGCCACAGATACGCAGTATTTT.

This clonotype was recorded a few times. The rearrangement joins TRBV20-1 to TRBJ2-5; D possibly uses TRBD1 or TRBD2 (5 bases each). With 1 base removed from V and 0 bases from J, the gap between germline ends came to 9 bases. Germline loops: CDR1 DFQATT, CDR2 SNEGSKA (reference sequence). The CDR3 extends over 14 amino acids. CDR3 in amino acids: CSARVRGDQETQYF. CDR3 nucleotide sequence: TGCAGTGCTAGAGTCCGGGGCGACCAAGAGACCCAGTACTTC.

The chain recombines TRBV6-5 with TRBJ2-7, with 9 nucleotides matching TRBD2. CDR1 and CDR2 (germline): MNHEY, SVGAGI. The CDR3 loop spans 15 amino acids. The trim removed 5 bases at V and 4 bases at J, leaving 9 bases unmatched. CDR3: CASSQEKTSGYEQYF. The CDR3 bases are TGTGCCAGCAGTCAAGAAAAGACTAGCGGTTACGAGCAGTACTTC.

V usage is TRBV20-1 and J usage is TRBJ2-7, with D maybe TRBD2 (5 bases). The CDR3 spans 12 residues. Per the germline V gene, CDR1 is DFQATT and CDR2 is SNEGSKA (reference sequence). The V end was cut by 3 bases, the J end by 2 bases, with 8 bases between. CDR3 residues: CSASGDTYEQYF. CDR3 nucleotide sequence: TGCAGTGCTAGCGGGGATACCTACGAGCAGTACTTC.

This sequence joins TRBV12-3 or TRBV12-4 and TRBJ2-1; TRBD1 matches at 9 bases. TRBJ2-7 matches the DNA end more closely, so the J call is doubtful. The CDR3 length is 14 residues. The CDR3 region is CASTPGQGIFEQYF. The CDR3 coding sequence is TGTGCCAGCACTCCGGGACAGGGTATATTCGAGCAGTACTTC.

CDR3 amino acids: CSVEAPWGQGTDTQYF. As DNA, the CDR3 is TGCAGCGTTGAAGCCCCGTGGGGTCAGGGCACAGATACGCAGTATTTT. This rearrangement joins TRBV29-1 to TRBJ2-3; no clear D gene. The CDR3 sequence is 16 residues long. Per germline, CDR1 SQVTM and CDR2 ANQGSEA. The ends were cut back, 1 base at V and 1 base at J, with 15 bases in the middle.

The chain recombines TRBV6-1 with TRBJ2-4; TRBD1 is a possible D gene (6 bases). The better agreement between TRBJ2-7 and the DNA end casts doubt on the J call. The CDR3 consists of 13 residues. Germline V lookup: CDR1 MNHNS, CDR2 SASEGT. DNA for the CDR3: TGTGCCAGCAGTGTGAACAGGGAAATCGAGCAGTACTTC. Translating it yields CASSVNREIEQYF.

This clonotype was counted a few times. The chain has TRBV5-1 and TRBJ2-4, with D unresolved. With 0 bases removed from V and 6 bases from J, the gap between germline ends came to 13 bases. This CDR3 contains 15 residues. The germline gives CDR1 SGHRS, CDR2 YFSETQ. CDR3 residues: CASSLAVGLGNIQYF. DNA for the CDR3: TGCGCCAGCAGCTTGGCCGTTGGTTTGGGAAACATTCAGTACTTC. The full variable domain, with the rest looked up from reference TRBV5-1 and TRBJ2-4, is KAGVTQTPRYLIKTRGQQVTLSCSPISGHRSVSWYQQTPGQGLQFLFEYFSETQRNKGNFPGRFSGRQFSNSRSEMNVSTLELGDSALYLCASSLAVGLGNIQYFGAGTRLSVL.

The chain carries TRBV20-1 and TRBJ2-4; 12 bases are a match to TRBD2. The J call may not be correct, given that the DNA end is closer to TRBJ2-7. Germline lookup yields CDR1 DFQATT and CDR2 SNEGSKA (reference sequence). The CDR3 is made up of 17 amino acids. CDR3 nucleotide sequence: TGCAGTGCTAGAGTTTCTAGCGGGAGGGCCCATGCCTACGAGCAGTACTTC. Protein sequence: CSARVSSGRAHAYEQYF.

The rearrangement links TRBV20-1 to TRBJ2-5; either TRBD1 or TRBD2 may supply D (5 bases each). Trimming left V 0 bases short and J 2 bases short, with 16 bases between. The CDR3 totals 16 residues. Looked up from germline, CDR1 is DFQATT and CDR2 is SNEGSKA (reference sequence). The chain's CDR3 is CSARDPTGAGQETQYF. In DNA form, the CDR3 reads TGCAGTGCTAGAGATCCTACCGGGGCAGGGCAAGAGACCCAGTACTTC.

The chain has TRBV25-1 and TRBJ2-1, with a possible D match to TRBD1 (6 bases). Between the trimmed V and J ends, which lost 3 bases and 9 bases, there was a span of 9 bases. Germline-derived CDR1 and CDR2 are MGHDK and SYGVNS. The CDR3 consists of 12 residues. Here the CDR3 reads CASSEDSFEQFF. CDR3 in DNA: TGTGCCAGCAGTGAGGACAGTTTTGAGCAGTTCTTC.

In this sample, this clonotype turned up a few times. This chain links TRBV29-1 with TRBJ1-2; D might be TRBD1 (5 bases). This CDR3 is built from 12 residues. Trimming took 3 bases from V and 4 from J, leaving 9 bases between them. In germline, CDR1 is SQVTM, CDR2 ANQGSEA. The CDR3 nucleotides read TGCAGCGTTGAGGAGGGGCTCTATGGCTACACCTTC. Its protein product is CSVEEGLYGYTF.

The chain employs TRBV20-1 and TRBJ2-7, with a weak D call TRBD1 (7 bases). Between the trimmed V and J ends, which lost 6 bases and 0 bases, there was a span of 12 bases. Germline CDR1 and CDR2: DFQATT and SNEGSKA (reference sequence). This CDR3 is built from 13 residues. CDR3 protein: CSAAGQSSYEQYF. DNA of the CDR3: TGCAGTGCGGCGGGACAGAGCTCCTACGAGCAGTACTTC.

The V call is TRBV4-1, the J call TRBJ2-7, with 10 bases lining up with TRBD2. CDR3 length: 15 residues. The germline V gene encodes CDR1 MGHRA and CDR2 YSYEKL. Germline trimming cut 1 base from V and 7 bases from J; bases unmatched to any gene: 7. The CDR3 region is CASSQASGRTGEQYF. The CDR3 coding sequence is TGCGCCAGCAGCCAAGCTAGCGGGAGAACGGGAGAGCAGTACTTC.

This chain uses TRBV6-1 with TRBJ1-2; 11 bases line up with TRBD1. The germline V gene encodes CDR1 MNHNS and CDR2 SASEGT. Trimming took 2 bases from V and 5 from J; bases not matched to a gene: 7. The CDR3 extends over 16 amino acids. CDR3 sequence (DNA): TGTGCCAGCAGTGAAAGGACAGGGGGCCCAACTTATGGCTACACCTTC. Its translation is CASSERTGGPTYGYTF.

The V gene is TRBV7-8, the J gene TRBJ2-1; the match to TRBD2 covers 9 bases. This CDR3 has 17 amino acids. Losses at the gene ends were 0 bases for V and 4 bases for J; bases not matched to a gene: 7. Per germline, CDR1 SGHVS and CDR2 FQNEAQ. The chain's CDR3 is CASSLALRGGAYNEQFF. The CDR3 nucleotides read TGTGCCAGCAGCTTAGCGCTACGCGGGGGGGCATACAATGAGCAGTTCTTC.

The rearrangement uses TRBV5-6 and TRBJ2-7, with TRBD1 matching over 8 bases. Unmatched junction bases numbered 8, after V lost 7 bases and J lost 5 bases. CDR1 is SGHDT, CDR2 YYEEEE, per germline. The CDR3 totals 13 residues. The CDR3 reads CASRRGQGNEQYF. CDR3 nucleotides: TGTGCCAGCCGCAGGGGGCAGGGGAACGAGCAGTACTTC.

This chain joins TRBV3-1 and TRBJ2-5, with 11 bases aligning to TRBD2. The CDR3 totals 16 residues. CDR1 is LGHDT and CDR2 is YNNKEL in the germline V gene (reference sequence). Losses at the gene ends were 1 base for V and 3 bases for J; bases not matched to a gene: 4. The CDR3 spells CASSQGMGLAEETQYF. The CDR3 region has the DNA TGTGCCAGCAGCCAAGGGATGGGACTAGCGGAAGAGACCCAGTACTTC.